This T cell receptor (beta chain) is from a study of blood T cells in healthy people across ages. Study-wide results and caveats: The fall in TCR beta diversity per million T cells was roughly linear with age. With donor CMV status unknown, expanded clonotype changes were possibly confounded.

This clonotype was detected many times. No antigen is known for it. With a J-beta primer mix and a sample-barcoded 5' primer, a second PCR ran roughly 7 to 11 cycles. TCRdb re-analysed the 5' RACE reads in MiXCR, keeping a single row per CDR3 protein. The sample shows 550,000 to 800,000 distinct CDR3 sequences, about 21% of them seen only once. Trimming stripped 4 bases from V and 2 bases from J, with 12 bases between. The CDR3 sequence is 14 residues long. Per the germline V gene, CDR1 is SNHLY and CDR2 is FYNNEI. Sequenced material: blood. The V gene is TRBV2, the J gene TRBJ2-7; TRBD1 is a possible D gene (6 bases). This TCR was sampled from a man between 70 and 80 years old in good health. The CDR3 loop reads CASSVRGLPYEQYF. The CDR3 nucleotides read TGTGCCAGCAGTGTAAGGGGGTTGCCCTACGAGCAGTACTTC.